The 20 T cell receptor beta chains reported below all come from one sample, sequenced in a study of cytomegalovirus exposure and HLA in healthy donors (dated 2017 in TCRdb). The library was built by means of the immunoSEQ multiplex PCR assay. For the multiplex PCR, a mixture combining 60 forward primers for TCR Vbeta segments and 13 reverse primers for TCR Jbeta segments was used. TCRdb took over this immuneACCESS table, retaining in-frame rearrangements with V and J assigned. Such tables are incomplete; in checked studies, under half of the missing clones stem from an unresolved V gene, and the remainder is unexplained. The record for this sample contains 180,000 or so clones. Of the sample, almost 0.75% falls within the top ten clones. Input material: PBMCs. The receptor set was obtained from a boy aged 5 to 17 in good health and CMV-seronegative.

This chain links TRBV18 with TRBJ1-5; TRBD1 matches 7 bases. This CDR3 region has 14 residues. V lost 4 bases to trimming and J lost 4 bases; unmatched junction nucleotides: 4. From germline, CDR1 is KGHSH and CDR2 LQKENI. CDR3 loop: CASSQTGQNQPQHF. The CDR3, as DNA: TGTGCCAGCTCACAAACGGGACAGAATCAGCCCCAGCATTTT.

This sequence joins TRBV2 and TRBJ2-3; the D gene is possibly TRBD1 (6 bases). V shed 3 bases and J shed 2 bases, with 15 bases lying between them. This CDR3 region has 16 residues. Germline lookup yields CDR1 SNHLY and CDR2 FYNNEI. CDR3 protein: CASSDRTGTPTDTQYF. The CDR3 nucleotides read TGTGCCAGCAGTGATCGTACAGGGACCCCCACAGATACGCAGTATTTT.

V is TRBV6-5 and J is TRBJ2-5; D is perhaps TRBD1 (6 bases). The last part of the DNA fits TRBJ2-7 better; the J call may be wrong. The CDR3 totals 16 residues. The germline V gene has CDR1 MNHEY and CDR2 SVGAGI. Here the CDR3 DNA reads TGTGCCAGCAGTTACAGGGACACCTCATCCCGCTACGAGCAGTACTTC. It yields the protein CASSYRDTSSRYEQYF.

CDR3 in amino acids: CASSSMRQGAGGSGYTF. CDR3 DNA: TGCGCCAGCAGCTCCATGCGGCAGGGGGCTGGGGGAAGTGGCTACACCTTC. J is TRBJ1-2 and V is TRBV5-1; 8 bases fit TRBD1. Per germline, CDR1 SGHRS and CDR2 YFSETQ. Trimming took 3 bases from V and 7 from J; bases not matched to a gene: 17. The CDR3 totals 17 residues.

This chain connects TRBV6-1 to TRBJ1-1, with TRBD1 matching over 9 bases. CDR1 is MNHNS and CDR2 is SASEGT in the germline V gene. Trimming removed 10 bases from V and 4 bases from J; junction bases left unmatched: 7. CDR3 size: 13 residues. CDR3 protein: CATSDRGLTEAFF. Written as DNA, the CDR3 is TGTGCCACATCGGACAGGGGCCTCACTGAAGCTTTCTTT.

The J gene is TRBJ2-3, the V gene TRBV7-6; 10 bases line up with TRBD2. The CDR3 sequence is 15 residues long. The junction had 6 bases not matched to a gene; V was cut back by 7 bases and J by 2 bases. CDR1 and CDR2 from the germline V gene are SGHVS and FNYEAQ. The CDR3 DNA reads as TGTGCCAGCACAATAGCGGGGGGACCCACAGATACGCAGTATTTT. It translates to CASTIAGGPTDTQYF.

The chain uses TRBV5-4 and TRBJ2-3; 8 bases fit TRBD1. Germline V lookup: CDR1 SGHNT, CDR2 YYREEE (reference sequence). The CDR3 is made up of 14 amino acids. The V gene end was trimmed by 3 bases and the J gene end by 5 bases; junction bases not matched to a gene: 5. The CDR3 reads CASSSDRVLDTQYF. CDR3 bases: TGTGCCAGCAGCTCGGACAGGGTATTAGATACGCAGTATTTT. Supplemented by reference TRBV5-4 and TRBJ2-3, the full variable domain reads ETGVTQSPTHLIKTRGQQVTLRCSSQSGHNTVSWYQQALGQGPQFIFQYYREEENGRGNFPPRFSGLQFPNYSSELNVNALELDDSALYLCASSSDRVLDTQYFGPGTRLTVL.

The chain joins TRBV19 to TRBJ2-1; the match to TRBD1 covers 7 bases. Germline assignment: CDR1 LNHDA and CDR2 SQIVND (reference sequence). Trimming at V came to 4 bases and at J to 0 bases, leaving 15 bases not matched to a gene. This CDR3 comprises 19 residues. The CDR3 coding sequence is TGTGCCAGTAGTAGGGGAGACAGGGTGGATTTTGGCTCCTACAATGAGCAGTTCTTC. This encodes CASSRGDRVDFGSYNEQFF.

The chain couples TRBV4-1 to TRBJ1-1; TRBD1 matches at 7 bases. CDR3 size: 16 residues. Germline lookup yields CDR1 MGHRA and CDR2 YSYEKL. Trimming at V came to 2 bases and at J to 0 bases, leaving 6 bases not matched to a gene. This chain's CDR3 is CASSQPRTGLNTEAFF. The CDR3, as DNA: TGCGCCAGCAGCCAACCTCGGACAGGACTGAACACTGAAGCTTTCTTT.

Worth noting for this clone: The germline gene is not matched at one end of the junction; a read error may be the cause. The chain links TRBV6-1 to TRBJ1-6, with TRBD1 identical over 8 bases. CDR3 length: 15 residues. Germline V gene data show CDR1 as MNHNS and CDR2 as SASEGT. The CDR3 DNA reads TGTGCCAGCGGTGAGGGACAGGCCATTAATTCACCCCTCCACTTT. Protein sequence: CASGEGQAINSPLHF.

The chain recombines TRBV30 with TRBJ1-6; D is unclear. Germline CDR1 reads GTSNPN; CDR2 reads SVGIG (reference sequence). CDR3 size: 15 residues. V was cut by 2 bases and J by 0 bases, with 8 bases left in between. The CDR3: CAWSSLTSYNSPLHF. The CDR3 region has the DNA TGTGCCTGGAGTAGTCTAACCTCCTATAATTCACCCCTCCACTTT.

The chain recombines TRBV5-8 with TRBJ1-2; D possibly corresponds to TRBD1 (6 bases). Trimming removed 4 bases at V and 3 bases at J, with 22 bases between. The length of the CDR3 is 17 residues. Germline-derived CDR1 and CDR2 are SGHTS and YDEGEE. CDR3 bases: TGTGCCAGCAGCCTCGAGGGGGTTTTTCAATCGTACTATGGCTACACCTTC. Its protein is CASSLEGVFQSYYGYTF. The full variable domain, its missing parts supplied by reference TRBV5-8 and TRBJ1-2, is EAGVTQSPTHLIKTRGQQATLRCSPISGHTSVYWYQQALGLGLQFLLWYDEGEERNRGNFPPRFSGRQFPNYSSELNVNALELEDSALYLCASSLEGVFQSYYGYTFGSGTRLTVV.

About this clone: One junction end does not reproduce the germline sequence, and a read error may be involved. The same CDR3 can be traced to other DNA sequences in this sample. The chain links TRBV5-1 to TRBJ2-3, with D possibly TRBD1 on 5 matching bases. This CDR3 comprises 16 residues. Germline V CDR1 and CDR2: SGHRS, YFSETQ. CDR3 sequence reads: CASSLPSTASTDTQYF. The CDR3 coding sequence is TGCGCCAGCAGCCTACCCTCGACAGCGAGCACGGATACGCAGTATTTT.

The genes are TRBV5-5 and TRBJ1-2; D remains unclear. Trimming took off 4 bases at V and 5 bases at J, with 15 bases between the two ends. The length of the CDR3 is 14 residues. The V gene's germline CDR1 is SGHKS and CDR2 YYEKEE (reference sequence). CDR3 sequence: CASSPIGEGYGYTF. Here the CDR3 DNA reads TGTGCCAGCAGCCCAATTGGAGAGGGATATGGCTACACCTTC.

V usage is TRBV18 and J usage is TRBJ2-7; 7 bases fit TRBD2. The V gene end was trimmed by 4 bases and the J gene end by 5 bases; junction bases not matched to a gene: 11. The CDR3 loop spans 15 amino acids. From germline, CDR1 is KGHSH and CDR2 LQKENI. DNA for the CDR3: TGTGCCAGCTCACAATTATTCAGCGGGGTGGACGAGCAGTACTTC. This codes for CASSQLFSGVDEQYF.

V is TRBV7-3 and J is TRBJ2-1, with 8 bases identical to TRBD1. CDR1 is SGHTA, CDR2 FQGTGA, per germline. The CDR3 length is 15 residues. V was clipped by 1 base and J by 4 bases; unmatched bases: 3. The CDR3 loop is CASSLRGQGYNEQFF. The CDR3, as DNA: TGTGCCAGCAGCTTAAGAGGACAGGGTTACAATGAGCAGTTCTTC.

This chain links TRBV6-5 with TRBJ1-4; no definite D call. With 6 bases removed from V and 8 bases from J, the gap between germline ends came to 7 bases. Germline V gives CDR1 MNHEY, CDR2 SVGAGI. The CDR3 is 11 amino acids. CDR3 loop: CASRAGEKLFF. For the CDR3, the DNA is TGTGCCAGCAGGGCAGGAGAAAAACTGTTTTTT.

Written as DNA, the CDR3 is TGTGCCAGCGCTAAAATCTCCACTATATATGAGCAGTTCTTC. As protein: CASAKISTIYEQFF. V gene TRBV6-1 combines with J gene TRBJ2-1; D unclear. The germline V gene encodes CDR1 MNHNS and CDR2 SASEGT. Between the trimmed V and J ends, which lost 8 bases and 8 bases, there was a span of 19 bases. This CDR3 is 14 amino acids long.

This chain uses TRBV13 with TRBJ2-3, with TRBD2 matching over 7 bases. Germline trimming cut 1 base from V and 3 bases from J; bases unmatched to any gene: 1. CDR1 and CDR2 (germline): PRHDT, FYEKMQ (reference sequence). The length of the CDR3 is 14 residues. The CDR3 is CASSLEGLTDTQYF. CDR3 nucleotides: TGTGCCAGCAGCTTAGAGGGACTAACAGATACGCAGTATTTT.

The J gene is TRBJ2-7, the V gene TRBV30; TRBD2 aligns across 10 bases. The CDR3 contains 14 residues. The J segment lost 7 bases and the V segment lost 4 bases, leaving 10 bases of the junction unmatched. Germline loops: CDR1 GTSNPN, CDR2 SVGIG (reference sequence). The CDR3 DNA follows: TGTGCCTGGACCGGAGCGGGGGGGCCTCGGGAGCAGTACTTC. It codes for CAWTGAGGPREQYF.